The clone carrying this TCR beta chain has more than one count but fewer than ten. The data belong to a study of early T cells in non-severe SARS-CoV-2 infection. The J segment lost 5 bases and the V segment lost 4 bases, leaving 8 bases of the junction unmatched. CDR3 length: 14 amino acids. The germline CDR1 and CDR2 sequences are SGDLS and YYNGEE. Unique molecular identifiers were attached to individual cDNA molecules. TCRdb processed the 5' RACE reads anew with MiXCR; each CDR3 protein has one entry. The table has tens of thousands of distinct CDR3 sequences, around 13% seen once. The origin of this receptor is an adult who was a healthcare worker with PCR-confirmed SARS-CoV-2 infection or an uninfected control (not recorded which). The gene calls are TRBV9 and TRBJ2-5, with TRBD1 matching over 7 bases. Sequencing used whole blood. The CDR3 sequence: CASSLQQGLETQYF. CDR3 coding DNA: TGTGCCAGCAGCCTCCAACAGGGGCTCGAGACCCAGTACTTC.